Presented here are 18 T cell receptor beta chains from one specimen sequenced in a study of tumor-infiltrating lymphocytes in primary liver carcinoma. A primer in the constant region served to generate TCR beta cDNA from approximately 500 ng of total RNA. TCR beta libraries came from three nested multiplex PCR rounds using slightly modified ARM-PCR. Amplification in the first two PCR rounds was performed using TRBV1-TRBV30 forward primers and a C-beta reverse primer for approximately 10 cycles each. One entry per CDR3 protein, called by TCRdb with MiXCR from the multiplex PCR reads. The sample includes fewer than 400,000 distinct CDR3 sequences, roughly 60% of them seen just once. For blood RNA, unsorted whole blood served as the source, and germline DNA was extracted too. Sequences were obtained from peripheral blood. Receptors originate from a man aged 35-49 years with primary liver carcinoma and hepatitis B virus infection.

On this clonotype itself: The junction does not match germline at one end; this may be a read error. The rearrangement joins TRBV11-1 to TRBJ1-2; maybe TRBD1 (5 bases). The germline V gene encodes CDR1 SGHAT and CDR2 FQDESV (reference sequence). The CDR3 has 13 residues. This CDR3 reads CVSSISRVGGYTF. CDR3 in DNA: TGTGTCAGCAGCATCTCCAGGGTTGGAGGCTACACCTTC.

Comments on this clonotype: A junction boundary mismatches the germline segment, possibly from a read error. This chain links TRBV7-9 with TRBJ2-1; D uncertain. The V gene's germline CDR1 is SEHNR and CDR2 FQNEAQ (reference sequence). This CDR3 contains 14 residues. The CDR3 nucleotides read TGTGCCAACAGCTTAAGTAACTCCTACAATGAGCAGTTCTTC. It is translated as CANSLSNSYNEQFF.

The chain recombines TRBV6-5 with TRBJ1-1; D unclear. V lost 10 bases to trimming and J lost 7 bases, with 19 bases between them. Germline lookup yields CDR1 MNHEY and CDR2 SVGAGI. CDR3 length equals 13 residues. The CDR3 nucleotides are TGTGCCAACAGCCCCGCGGAGGGTATTGAAGCTTTCTTT. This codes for CANSPAEGIEAFF.

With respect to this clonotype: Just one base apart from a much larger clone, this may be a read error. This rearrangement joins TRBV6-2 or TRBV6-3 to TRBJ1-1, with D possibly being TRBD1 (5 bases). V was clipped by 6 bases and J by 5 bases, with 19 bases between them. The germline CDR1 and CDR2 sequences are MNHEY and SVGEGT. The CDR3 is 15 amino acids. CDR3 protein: CASSRSGGGRTEAFF. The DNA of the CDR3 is TGTGCCAGCAGCAGATCCGGGGGGGGGAGGACTGAAGCTTTCTTT.

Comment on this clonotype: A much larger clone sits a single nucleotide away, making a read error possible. The CDR3 nucleotides are TGTGTCGGACGAGATACGTATGAGCAGTTCTTC. The encoded protein is CVGRDTYEQFF. This chain uses TRBV6-1 with TRBJ2-1, with D unresolved. CDR1 is MNHNS and CDR2 is SASEGT in the germline V gene. This CDR3 is 11 amino acids long.

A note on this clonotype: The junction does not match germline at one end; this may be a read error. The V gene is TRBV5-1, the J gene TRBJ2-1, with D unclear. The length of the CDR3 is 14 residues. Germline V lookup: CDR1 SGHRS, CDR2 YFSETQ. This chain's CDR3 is CASSLAPRYDERFF. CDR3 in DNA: TGCGCCAGCAGCTTGGCCCCTAGATACGATGAGCGGTTCTTC.

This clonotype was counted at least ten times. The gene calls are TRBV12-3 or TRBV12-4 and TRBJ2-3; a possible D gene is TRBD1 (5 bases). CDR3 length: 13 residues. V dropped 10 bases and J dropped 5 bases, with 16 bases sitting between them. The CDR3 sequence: CATSWGEEDTQYF. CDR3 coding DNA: TGTGCCACCAGCTGGGGCGAGGAAGATACGCAGTATTTT.

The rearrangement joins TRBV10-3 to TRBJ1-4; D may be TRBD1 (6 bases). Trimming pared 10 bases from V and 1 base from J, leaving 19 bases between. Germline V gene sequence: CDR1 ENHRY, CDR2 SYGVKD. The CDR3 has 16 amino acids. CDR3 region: CASRDMGEETNEKLFF. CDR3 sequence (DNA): TGTGCCAGCCGGGACATGGGAGAAGAAACTAATGAAAAACTGTTTTTT.

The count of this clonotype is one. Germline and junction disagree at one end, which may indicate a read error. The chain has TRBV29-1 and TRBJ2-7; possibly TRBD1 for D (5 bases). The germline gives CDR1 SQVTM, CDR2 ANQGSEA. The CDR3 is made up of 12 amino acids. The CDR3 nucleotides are TGCAGTGTTGTGGGGCAATCGGCGGAGCAGTACTTC. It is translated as CSVVGQSAEQYF.

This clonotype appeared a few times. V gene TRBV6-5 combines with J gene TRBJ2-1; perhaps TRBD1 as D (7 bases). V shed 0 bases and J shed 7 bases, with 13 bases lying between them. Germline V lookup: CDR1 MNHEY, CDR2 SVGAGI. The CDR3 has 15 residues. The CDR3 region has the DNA TGTGCCAGCAGTTACTCTCCCAGGGGGAGGAATGAGCAGTTCTTC. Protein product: CASSYSPRGRNEQFF.

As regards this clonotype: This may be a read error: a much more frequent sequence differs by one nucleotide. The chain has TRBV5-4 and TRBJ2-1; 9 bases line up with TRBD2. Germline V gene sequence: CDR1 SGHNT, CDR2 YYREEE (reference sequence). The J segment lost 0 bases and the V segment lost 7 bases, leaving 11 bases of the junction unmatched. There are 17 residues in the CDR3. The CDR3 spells CASCPTTSGSSYNEQFF. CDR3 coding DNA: TGTGCCAGCTGCCCAACGACTAGCGGAAGCTCCTACAATGAGCAGTTCTTC.

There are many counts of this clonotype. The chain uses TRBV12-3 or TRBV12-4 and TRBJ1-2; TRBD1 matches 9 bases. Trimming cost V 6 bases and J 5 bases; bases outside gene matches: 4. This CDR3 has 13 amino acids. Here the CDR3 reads CASSRTGAYGYTF. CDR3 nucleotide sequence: TGTGCCAGCAGCCGGACAGGGGCTTATGGCTACACCTTC.

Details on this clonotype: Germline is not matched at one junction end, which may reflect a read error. The DNA of the CDR3 is TGCGCCAGCAGCATTTTGCGGGAGTCCTCCTATAATGAGCAGTTCTTC. Encoded protein: CASSILRESSYNEQFF. The chain combines TRBV4-1 with TRBJ2-1; TRBD2 agrees at 7 bases. There are 16 residues in the CDR3. In germline, CDR1 is MGHRA, CDR2 YSYEKL.

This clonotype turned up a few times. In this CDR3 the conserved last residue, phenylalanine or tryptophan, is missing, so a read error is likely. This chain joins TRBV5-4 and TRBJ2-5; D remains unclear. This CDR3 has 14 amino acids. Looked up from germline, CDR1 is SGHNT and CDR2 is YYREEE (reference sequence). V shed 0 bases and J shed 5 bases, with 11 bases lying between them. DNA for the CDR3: TGTGCCAGCAGCTTGGCCTTTGGTGGCGAGACCCAGTACTTG. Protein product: CASSLAFGGETQYL.

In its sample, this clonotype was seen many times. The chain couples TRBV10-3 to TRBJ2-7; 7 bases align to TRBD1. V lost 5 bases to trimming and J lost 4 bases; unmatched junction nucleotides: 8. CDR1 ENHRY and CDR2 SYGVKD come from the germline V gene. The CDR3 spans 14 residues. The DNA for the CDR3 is TGTGCCATCAGTTCCTCGGCAGGGGGATACGAGCAGTACTTC. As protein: CAISSSAGGYEQYF.

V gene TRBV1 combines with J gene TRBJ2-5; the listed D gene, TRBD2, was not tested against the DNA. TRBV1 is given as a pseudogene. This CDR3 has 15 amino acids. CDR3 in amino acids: CTSSPEGDWIETQYF. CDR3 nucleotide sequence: TGCACCAGCAGCCCTGAAGGGGACTGGATCGAGACCCAGTACTTC.

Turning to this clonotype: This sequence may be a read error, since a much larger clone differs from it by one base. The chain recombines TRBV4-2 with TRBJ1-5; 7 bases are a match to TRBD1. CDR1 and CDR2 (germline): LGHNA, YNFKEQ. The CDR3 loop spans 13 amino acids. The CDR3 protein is CAGSDRQGQPQHF. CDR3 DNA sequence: TGTGCCGGCAGCGATCGACAGGGCCAGCCCCAGCATTTT.

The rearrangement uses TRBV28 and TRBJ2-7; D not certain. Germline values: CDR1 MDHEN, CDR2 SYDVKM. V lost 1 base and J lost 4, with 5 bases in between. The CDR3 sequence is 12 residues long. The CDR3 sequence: CASSLSAYEQYF. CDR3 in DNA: TGTGCCAGCAGTTTATCCGCGTACGAGCAGTACTTC.